This TCR beta chain emerged from a study of blood T cell repertoires in COVID-19. Profiled with immunoSEQ multiplex PCR; TCRdb holds only in-frame clones, not every one. The top ten clones hold under 3.5% of a sample with 300,000 to 400,000 clones, around 91% of them seen once. The sequencing sample was made of peripheral blood. The clonotype originates from a woman aged 18-29 years who had recovered from COVID-19.

CDR3: CASSEARREQFF. CDR3 in DNA: TGTGCCAGCAGTGAAGCGAGGCGTGAGCAGTTCTTC. The chain joins TRBV2 to TRBJ2-1; no definite D call. Between the trimmed V and J ends, which lost 0 bases and 9 bases, there was a span of 6 bases. The CDR3 runs to 12 residues. Per germline, CDR1 SNHLY and CDR2 FYNNEI.